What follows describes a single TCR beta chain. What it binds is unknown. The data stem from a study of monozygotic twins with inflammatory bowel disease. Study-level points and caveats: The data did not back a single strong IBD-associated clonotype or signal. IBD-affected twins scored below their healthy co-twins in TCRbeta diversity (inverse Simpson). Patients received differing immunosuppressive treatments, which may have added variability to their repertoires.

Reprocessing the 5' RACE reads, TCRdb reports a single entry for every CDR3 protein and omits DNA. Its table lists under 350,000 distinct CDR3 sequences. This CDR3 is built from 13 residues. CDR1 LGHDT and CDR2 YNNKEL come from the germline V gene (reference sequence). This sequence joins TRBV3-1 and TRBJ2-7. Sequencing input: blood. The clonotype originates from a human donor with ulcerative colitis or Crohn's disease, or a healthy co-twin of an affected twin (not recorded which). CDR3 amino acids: CASRQTNSYEQYF.